A single sample gave rise to the 10 T cell receptor beta chains below, sequenced in a study of human T cells and chemical hapten exposure. TCRdb re-called the RACE reads through MiXCR, storing one row per CDR3 protein. The table lists 100,000 to 120,000 distinct CDR3 sequences, about 34% of them singletons. Indicated time point: patch test 3, about 24 weeks after DPC sensitization. The sample's treatment: therapeutic diphenylcyclopropenone sensitization with weekly scalp DPC. This specimen was whole blood, taken in connection with sensitization to the hapten diphenylcyclopropenone (DPC). Source of these receptors: a man aged 40-49 years with alopecia areata. Some clones in this sample may be carry-over from other donors' samples.

The chain uses TRBV12-3 or TRBV12-4 and TRBJ1-1; possible D gene TRBD1, 5 bases. The CDR3 covers 17 residues. Trimming took off 6 bases at V and 0 bases at J, with 20 bases between the two ends. CDR3 DNA sequence: TGTGCCAGCAGGGACCTAGCACGGGGACTTATGAACACTGAAGCTTTCTTT. Its protein product is CASRDLARGLMNTEAFF.

The rearrangement uses TRBV2 and TRBJ1-4, with TRBD1 identical over 10 bases. The CDR3 is 14 amino acids. V was pared by 5 bases and J by 10 bases, with 7 bases of the junction left unmatched. Germline CDR1 SNHLY, CDR2 FYNNEI. CDR3 protein: CASSTGTGERKLFF. For the CDR3, the DNA is TGTGCCAGCAGTACCGGGACAGGGGAACGAAAACTGTTTTTT.

This sequence joins TRBV7-2 and TRBJ1-3; D gene uncertain. Germline V gene lookup returns CDR1 SGHTA and CDR2 FQGNSA. This CDR3 comprises 12 residues. Trimming took off 1 base at V and 3 bases at J, with 1 base between the two ends. The CDR3 protein is CASSLVGNTIYF. In nucleotides, the CDR3 is TGTGCCAGCAGCTTAGTTGGAAACACCATATATTTT.

V is TRBV7-2 and J is TRBJ2-7; TRBD2 matches at 7 bases. Per germline, CDR1 SGHTA and CDR2 FQGNSA. J gave up 2 bases and V 1 base, and 5 bases lay outside the gene matches. CDR3 size: 15 residues. The CDR3 sequence is CASSLVAGDPYEQYF. The CDR3 DNA is TGTGCCAGCAGCTTAGTGGCGGGGGATCCCTACGAGCAGTACTTC. The entire variable domain, with the rest obtained from reference TRBV7-2 and TRBJ2-7, is as follows: GAGVSQSPSNKVTEKGKDVELRCDPISGHTALYWYRQSLGQGLEFLIYFQGNSAPDKSGLPSDRFSAERTGGSVSTLTIQRTQQEDSAVYLCASSLVAGDPYEQYFGPGTRLTVT.

The chain couples TRBV3-1 to TRBJ2-5; TRBD1 is a possible D gene (5 bases). CDR1 is LGHDT and CDR2 is YNNKEL in the germline V gene (reference sequence). There are 15 residues in the CDR3. V dropped 2 bases and J dropped 2 bases, with 12 bases sitting between them. The CDR3: CASSQYGATQETQYF. The CDR3 DNA sequence: TGTGCCAGCAGCCAATATGGGGCAACTCAAGAGACCCAGTACTTC.

There are a few counts of this clonotype. The genes are TRBV27 and TRBJ2-7; TRBD1 matches 9 bases. The CDR3 runs to 14 residues. The germline CDR1 and CDR2 sequences are MNHEY and SMNVEV (reference sequence). The V and J ends lost 6 bases and 3 bases, in that order; junction bases with no gene match: 6. The CDR3 spells CASRRETGGYEQYV. The CDR3, as DNA: TGTGCCAGCAGGCGGGAGACAGGGGGCTACGAGCAGTACGTC.

The chain couples TRBV28 to TRBJ1-5; D remains ambiguous. Germline lookup yields CDR1 MDHEN and CDR2 SYDVKM. V lost 1 base and J lost 2, with 9 bases in between. CDR3 length equals 15 residues. CDR3 bases: TGTGCCAGCAGTTTATACGGTGTCGGCAATCAGCCCCAGCATTTT. It encodes CASSLYGVGNQPQHF.

The chain has TRBV5-1 and TRBJ2-7; tentatively, D is TRBD1 (5 bases). The CDR3 totals 13 residues. The V gene lost 5 bases and the J gene lost 6 bases, with 15 bases spanning the gap. The germline V gene has CDR1 SGHRS and CDR2 YFSETQ. The CDR3 sequence is CASSYYSDSEQYV. The CDR3, as DNA: TGCGCCAGCAGTTATTACTCCGACAGCGAGCAGTACGTC.

This chain uses TRBV25-1 with TRBJ1-1; possibly TRBD1 for D (6 bases). CDR3 length: 13 amino acids. The V end lost 7 bases, the J end lost 10 bases, and 19 bases lay between the germline ends. Germline V gives CDR1 MGHDK, CDR2 SYGVNS. CDR3 sequence: CASNQDRLGVAFF. In nucleotides, the CDR3 is TGTGCCAGCAATCAAGACAGGCTAGGTGTAGCTTTCTTT.

At least ten counts were recorded for this clonotype. The chain carries TRBV6-1 and TRBJ1-5; TRBD1 might be the D (6 bases). V was clipped by 0 bases and J by 2 bases, with 8 bases between them. This CDR3 is built from 15 residues. CDR1 is MNHNS, CDR2 SASEGT, per germline. This CDR3 reads CASSEARGGNQPQHF. The CDR3 DNA reads as TGTGCCAGCAGTGAAGCCAGGGGTGGCAATCAGCCCCAGCATTTT.